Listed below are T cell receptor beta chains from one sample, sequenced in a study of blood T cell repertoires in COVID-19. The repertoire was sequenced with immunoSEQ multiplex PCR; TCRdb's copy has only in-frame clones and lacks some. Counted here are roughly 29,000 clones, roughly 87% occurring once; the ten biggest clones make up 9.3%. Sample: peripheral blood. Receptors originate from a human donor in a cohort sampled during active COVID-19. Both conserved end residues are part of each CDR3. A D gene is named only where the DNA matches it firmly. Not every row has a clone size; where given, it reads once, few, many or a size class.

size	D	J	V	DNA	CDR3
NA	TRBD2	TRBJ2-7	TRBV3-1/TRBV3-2	TGTGCCAGCAGCCAAAAGAGCACTAGCGGCTACGAGCAGTACTTC	CASSQKSTSGYEQYF
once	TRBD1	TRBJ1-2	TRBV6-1	TGTGCCAGCAGTGAAGCGACAGGGCTTTACGGCTACACCTTC	CASSEATGLYGYTF
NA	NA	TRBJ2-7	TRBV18	TGTGCCAGTTCGACGGCGGTTCCGGAGCAGTACTTC	CASSTAVPEQYF
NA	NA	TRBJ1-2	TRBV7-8	TGTGCCAGCAGCTTAATCCAGGACGGGGGTGGCTACACCTTC	CASSLIQDGGGYTF
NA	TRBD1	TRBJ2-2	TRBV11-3	TGTGCCAGCAGCTTAGGGGAAGGCGACAGGGGAGCCGGCGGGGAGCTGTTTTTT	CASSLGEGDRGAGGELFF
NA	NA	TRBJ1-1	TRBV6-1	TGTGCCAGCAGTGACAGGGAGGAGAACACTGAAGCTTTCTTT	CASSDREENTEAFF
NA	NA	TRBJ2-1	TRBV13	TGTGCCAGCACCAGGTACAATGAGCAGTTCTTC	CASTRYNEQFF
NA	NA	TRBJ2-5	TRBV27	TGTGCCAGCAGAATTTTCCCCAATCAAGAGACCCAGTACTTC	CASRIFPNQETQYF
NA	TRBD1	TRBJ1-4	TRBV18	TGTGCCAGCTCACCACAACCAACAGGGGCCTCGAATGAAAAACTGTTTTTT	CASSPQPTGASNEKLFF
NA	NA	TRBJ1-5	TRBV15	TGTGCCACCAGCGATCACCAAAGCCTGCCTCAGCCCCAGCATTTT	CATSDHQSLPQPQHF
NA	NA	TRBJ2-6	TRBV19	TGTGCCAGTAGTCGAGGGTCGGGTTCTGGGGCCAACGTCCTGACTTTC	CASSRGSGSGANVLTF
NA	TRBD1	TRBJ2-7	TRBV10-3	TGTGCCATCAGCCCATGGGACAGCACCTACGAGCAGTACTTC	CAISPWDSTYEQYF
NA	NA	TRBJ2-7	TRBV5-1	TGCGCCAGCAGGTCCCAGGGGACAACCTACGAGCAGTACTTC	CASRSQGTTYEQYF
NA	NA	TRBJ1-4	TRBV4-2	TGTGCCAGCAGCCAACAGGGGCACCAGAATGAAAAACTGTTTTTT	CASSQQGHQNEKLFF
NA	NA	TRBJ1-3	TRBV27	TGTGCCAGCAGACCCACGAGGGCTGAGGGTGGAAACACCATATATTTT	CASRPTRAEGGNTIYF
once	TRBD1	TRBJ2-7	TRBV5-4	TGTGCCAGCAGTTACGGACAGAACGTACAGGGGGAGCAGTACTTC	CASSYGQNVQGEQYF
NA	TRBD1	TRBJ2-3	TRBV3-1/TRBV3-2	TGTGCCAGCAGCCGACAGGGGGCTAAAGATACGCAGTATTTT	CASSRQGAKDTQYF
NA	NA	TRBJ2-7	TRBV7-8	TGTGCCAGCAGCCCGAGAGGGGGGGGGACCCTCGGGTACGAGCAGTACTTC	CASSPRGGGTLGYEQYF
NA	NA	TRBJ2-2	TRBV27	TGTGCCAGCAGTTTATACGGTATTAACACCGGGGAGCTGTTTTTT	CASSLYGINTGELFF
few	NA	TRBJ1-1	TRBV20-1	TGCAGTGCTAATCCATTCAGTGAAGCTTTCTTT	CSANPFSEAFF
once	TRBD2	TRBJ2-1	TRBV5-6	TGTGCCAGCAGCTTGTCGGGGGGAGGTTCCTACAATGAGCAGTTCTTC	CASSLSGGGSYNEQFF
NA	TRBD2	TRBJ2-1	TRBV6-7	TGTGCCAAGAGCCGGGGGGGGCCGTACAATGAGCAGTTCTTC	CAKSRGGPYNEQFF
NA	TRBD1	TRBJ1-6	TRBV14	TGTGCCAGCAGCCACGGGACAGGGAACTCACCCCTCCACTTT	CASSHGTGNSPLHF
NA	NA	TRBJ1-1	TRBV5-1	TGCGCCAGCAGCTTGGACAGATTGAACACTGAAGCTTTCTTT	CASSLDRLNTEAFF
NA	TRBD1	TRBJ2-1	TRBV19	TGTGCCAGTAGTAACGACAGGGAGACCTACAATGAGCAGTTCTTC	CASSNDRETYNEQFF
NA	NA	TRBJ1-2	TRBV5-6	TGTGCCAGCAGTGTTGATACAGAGTACTATGGCTACACCTTC	CASSVDTEYYGYTF
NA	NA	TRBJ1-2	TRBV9	TGTGTCCCTAGAGTACTCGGCTACACCTTC	CVPRVLGYTF
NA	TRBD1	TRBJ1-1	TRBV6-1	TGTGCCAGCAGTGAAGGCTCAAGAGGGGGCGAAGCTTTCTTT	CASSEGSRGGEAFF
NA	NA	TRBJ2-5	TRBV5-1	TGCGCCAGCAGCTTGGGAGGTATTCAAGAGACCCAGTACTTC	CASSLGGIQETQYF
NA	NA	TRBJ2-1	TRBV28	TGTGCCAGCATCACTCATAGCGGAATCAATGAGCAGTTCTTC	CASITHSGINEQFF
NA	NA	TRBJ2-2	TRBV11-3	TGTGCCAGCAGCTTAGGGGTCCGCGCGGATACCGGGGAGCTGTTTTTT	CASSLGVRADTGELFF
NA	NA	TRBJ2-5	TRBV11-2	TGTGCCAGCAGCTACAGCTTTGAGACCCAGTACTTC	CASSYSFETQYF
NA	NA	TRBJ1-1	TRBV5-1	TGCGCCAGCAGCCCCCCCGCGGCGTTAGCAGAAGCTTTCTTT	CASSPPAALAEAFF
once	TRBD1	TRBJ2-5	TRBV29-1	TGCAGCGCCGCCAGGACAGGGGAAGAGACCCAGTACTTC	CSAARTGEETQYF
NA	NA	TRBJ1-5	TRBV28	TGTGCCAGCATTTTCGGAGGGGGGGGAATAATTAGCAATCAGCCCCAGCATTTT	CASIFGGGGIISNQPQHF
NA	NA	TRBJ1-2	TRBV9	TGTGCCAGCAGCGTAGTTCCAGGGCTCGACTATGGCTACACCTTC	CASSVVPGLDYGYTF
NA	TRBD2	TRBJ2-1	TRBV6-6	TGTGCCAGCAGGGGGACTAGCGGGAACAATGAGCAGTTCTTC	CASRGTSGNNEQFF
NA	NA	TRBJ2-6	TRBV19	TGTGCCAGTACCCAACCCAGGGGGGCCGGGGCCAACGTCCTGACTTTC	CASTQPRGAGANVLTF
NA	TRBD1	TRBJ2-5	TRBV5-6	TGTGCCAGCAGTCGTCTCGGGACAGGGGATTTCGAGACCCAGTACTTC	CASSRLGTGDFETQYF
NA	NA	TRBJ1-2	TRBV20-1	TGCAGTGCTAGTTCGAGGGTCTTATCTGGCTACACCTTC	CSASSRVLSGYTF
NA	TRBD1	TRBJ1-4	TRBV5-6	TGTGCCAGCAGCGCTCCGGGACAGGGGGACGAAAAACTGTTTTTT	CASSAPGQGDEKLFF
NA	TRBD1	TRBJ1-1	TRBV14	TGTGCCAGCAGCCATAGGGGGCCCACTGAAGCTTTCTTT	CASSHRGPTEAFF
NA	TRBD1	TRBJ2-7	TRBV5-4	TGTGCCAGCAGCCCCGGGACAGGTCAAGATTGGGGCTACGAGCAGTACTTC	CASSPGTGQDWGYEQYF
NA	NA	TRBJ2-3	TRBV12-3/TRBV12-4	TGTGCCAGCAGTTTCAAAGATACGCAGTATTTT	CASSFKDTQYF
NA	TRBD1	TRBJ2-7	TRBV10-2	TGCGCCAGCAGTTCCGGGACAGGGGACCCCGAGCAGTACTTC	CASSSGTGDPEQYF
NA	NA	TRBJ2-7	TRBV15	TGTGCCACCAGCAGAGGGGGGGTCTCCTACGAGCAGTACTTC	CATSRGGVSYEQYF
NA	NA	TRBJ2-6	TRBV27	TGTGCCAGCACCGACTGGACAGTGGGGGCCAACGTCCTGACTTTC	CASTDWTVGANVLTF
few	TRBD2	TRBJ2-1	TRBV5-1	TGCGCCAGCAGCGGTGCACTAGCGGGAGATTGGCATGAGCAGTTCTTC	CASSGALAGDWHEQFF
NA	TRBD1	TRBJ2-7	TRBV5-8	TGTGCCAGCAGCCCAGGCTTGACAGGGGGCTTTTACGAGCAGTACTTC	CASSPGLTGGFYEQYF